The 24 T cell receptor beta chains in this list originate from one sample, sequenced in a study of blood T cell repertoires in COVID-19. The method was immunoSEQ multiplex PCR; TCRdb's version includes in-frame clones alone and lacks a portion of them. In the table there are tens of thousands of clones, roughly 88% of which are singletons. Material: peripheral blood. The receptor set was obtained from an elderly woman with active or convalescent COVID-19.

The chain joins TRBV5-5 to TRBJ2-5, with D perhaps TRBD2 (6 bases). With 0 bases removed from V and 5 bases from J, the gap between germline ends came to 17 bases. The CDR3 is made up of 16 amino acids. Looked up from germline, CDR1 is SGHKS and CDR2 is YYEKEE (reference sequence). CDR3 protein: CASSLEGASVYETQYF. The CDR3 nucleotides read TGTGCCAGCAGCTTGGAAGGGGCTAGCGTGTACGAGACCCAGTACTTC.

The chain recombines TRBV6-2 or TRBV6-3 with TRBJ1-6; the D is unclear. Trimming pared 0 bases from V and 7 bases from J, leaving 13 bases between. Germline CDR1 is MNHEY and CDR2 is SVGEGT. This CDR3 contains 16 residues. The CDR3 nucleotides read TGTGCCAGCAGTTACTCGGGCGGACTCAGAAATTCACCCCTCCACTTT. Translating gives CASSYSGGLRNSPLHF.

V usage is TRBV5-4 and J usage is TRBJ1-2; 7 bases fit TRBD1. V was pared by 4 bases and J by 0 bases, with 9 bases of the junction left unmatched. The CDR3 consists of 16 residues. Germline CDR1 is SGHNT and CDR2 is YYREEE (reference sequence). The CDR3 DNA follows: TGTGCCAGCAGCCTGAGACAGGGCTCAGCTAACTATGGCTACACCTTC. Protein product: CASSLRQGSANYGYTF.

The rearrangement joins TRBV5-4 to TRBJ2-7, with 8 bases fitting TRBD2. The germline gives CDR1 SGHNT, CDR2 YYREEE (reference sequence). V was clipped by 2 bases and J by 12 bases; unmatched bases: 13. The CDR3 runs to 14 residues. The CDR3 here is CASSFLGGALQPYF. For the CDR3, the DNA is TGTGCCAGCAGCTTCCTCGGGGGGGCCCTACAACCGTACTTC.

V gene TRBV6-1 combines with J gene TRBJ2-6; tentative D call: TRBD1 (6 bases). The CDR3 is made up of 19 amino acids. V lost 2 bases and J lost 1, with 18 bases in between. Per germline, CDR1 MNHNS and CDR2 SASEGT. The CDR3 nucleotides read TGTGCCAGCAGTGAATTCGGCAGGGGTGGATATTCTGGGGCCAACGTCCTGACTTTC. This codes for CASSEFGRGGYSGANVLTF.

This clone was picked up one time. The CDR3 DNA reads as TGTGCCAGCAGCTTGGCGAGGGAGCAGTTCTTC. Translating it yields CASSLAREQFF. This chain joins TRBV7-9 and TRBJ2-1; D is unresolved. The length of the CDR3 is 11 residues. CDR1 and CDR2 from the germline V gene are SEHNR and FQNEAQ (reference sequence). Trimming shortened V by 3 bases and J by 10 bases, and 7 bases separated the two germline ends.

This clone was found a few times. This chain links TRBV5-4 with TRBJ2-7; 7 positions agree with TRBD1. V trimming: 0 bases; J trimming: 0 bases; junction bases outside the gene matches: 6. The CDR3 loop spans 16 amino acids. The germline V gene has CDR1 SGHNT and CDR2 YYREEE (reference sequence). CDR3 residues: CASSLGGQLSSYEQYF. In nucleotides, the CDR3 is TGTGCCAGCAGCTTGGGGGGACAGCTGAGCTCCTACGAGCAGTACTTC.

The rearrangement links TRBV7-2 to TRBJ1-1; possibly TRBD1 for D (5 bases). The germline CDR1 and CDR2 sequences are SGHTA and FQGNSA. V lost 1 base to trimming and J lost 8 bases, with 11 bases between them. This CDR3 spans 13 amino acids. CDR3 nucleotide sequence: TGTGCCAGCAGCTTAGGGGGCGACATAGAAGCTTTCTTT. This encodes CASSLGGDIEAFF. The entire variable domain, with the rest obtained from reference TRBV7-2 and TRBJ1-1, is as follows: GAGVSQSPSNKVTEKGKDVELRCDPISGHTALYWYRQSLGQGLEFLIYFQGNSAPDKSGLPSDRFSAERTGGSVSTLTIQRTQQEDSAVYLCASSLGGDIEAFFGQGTRLTVV.

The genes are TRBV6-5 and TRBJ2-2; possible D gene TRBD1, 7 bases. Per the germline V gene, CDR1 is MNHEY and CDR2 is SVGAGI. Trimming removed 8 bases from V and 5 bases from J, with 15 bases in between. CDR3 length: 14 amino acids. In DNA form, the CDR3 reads TGTGCCAGCTTCGGACTACAGGGGACCGGGGAGCTGTTTTTT. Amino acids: CASFGLQGTGELFF.

The CDR3 reads CASSFGGSQETQYF. In DNA, the CDR3 is TGTGCCAGCTCCTTTGGCGGGAGCCAAGAGACCCAGTACTTC. The genes are TRBV19 and TRBJ2-5; 7 bases map to TRBD2. Germline CDR1 reads LNHDA; CDR2 reads SQIVND (reference sequence). The CDR3 totals 14 residues. With 9 bases clipped from V and 1 base from J, the junction kept 8 bases outside the gene matches.

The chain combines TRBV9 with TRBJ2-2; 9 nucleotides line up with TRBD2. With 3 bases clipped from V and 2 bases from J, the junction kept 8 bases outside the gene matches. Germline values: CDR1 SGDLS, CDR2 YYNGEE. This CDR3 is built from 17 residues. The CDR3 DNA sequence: TGTGCCAGCAGCGCTCAGGTAGCGGGAGTAAACACCGGGGAGCTGTTTTTT. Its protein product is CASSAQVAGVNTGELFF.

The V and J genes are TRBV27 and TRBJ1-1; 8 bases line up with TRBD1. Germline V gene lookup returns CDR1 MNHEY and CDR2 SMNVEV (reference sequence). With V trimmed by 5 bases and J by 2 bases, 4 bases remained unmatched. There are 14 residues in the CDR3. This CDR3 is CASSPRGRNTEAFF. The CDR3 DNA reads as TGTGCCAGCAGTCCCAGGGGGCGAAACACTGAAGCTTTCTTT.

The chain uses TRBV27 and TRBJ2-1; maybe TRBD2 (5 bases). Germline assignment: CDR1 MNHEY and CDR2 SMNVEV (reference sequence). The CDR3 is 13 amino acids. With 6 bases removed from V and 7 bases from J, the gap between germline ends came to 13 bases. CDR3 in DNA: TGTGCCAGCAGACGGACTGGTGGGAATGAGCAGTTCTTC. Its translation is CASRRTGGNEQFF.

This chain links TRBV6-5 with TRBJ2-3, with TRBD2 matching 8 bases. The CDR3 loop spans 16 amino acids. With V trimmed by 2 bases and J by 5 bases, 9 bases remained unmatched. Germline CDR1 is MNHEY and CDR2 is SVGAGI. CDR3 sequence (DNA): TGTGCCAGCAGTTACGTGCGGGGGGCTAACATAGATACGCAGTATTTT. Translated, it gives CASSYVRGANIDTQYF.

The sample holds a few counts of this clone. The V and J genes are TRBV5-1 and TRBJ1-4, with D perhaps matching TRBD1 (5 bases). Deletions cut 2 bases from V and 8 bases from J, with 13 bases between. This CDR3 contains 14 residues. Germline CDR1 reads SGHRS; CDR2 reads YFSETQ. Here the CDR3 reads CASSLRQGPEKLFF. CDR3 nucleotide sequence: TGCGCCAGCAGCTTAAGGCAGGGTCCCGAAAAACTGTTTTTT.

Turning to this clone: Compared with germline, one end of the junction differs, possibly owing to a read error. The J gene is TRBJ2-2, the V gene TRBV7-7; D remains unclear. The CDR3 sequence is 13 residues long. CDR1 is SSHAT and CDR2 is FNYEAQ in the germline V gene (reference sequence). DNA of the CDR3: TGTGCTAGCACCACAGACCCCCACGGGGAGCTGTTTTTT. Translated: CASTTDPHGELFF.

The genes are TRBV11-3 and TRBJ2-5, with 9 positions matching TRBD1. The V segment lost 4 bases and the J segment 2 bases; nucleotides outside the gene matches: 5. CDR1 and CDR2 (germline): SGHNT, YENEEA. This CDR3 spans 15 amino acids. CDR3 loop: CASSWDRENQETQYF. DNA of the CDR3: TGTGCCAGCAGCTGGGACAGGGAAAATCAAGAGACCCAGTACTTC.

In nucleotides, the CDR3 is TGCGCCAGCGCGACCATGGGGCAGGGGAGCTCCTACGAGCAGTACTTC. Translation gives CASATMGQGSSYEQYF. The J gene is TRBJ2-7, the V gene TRBV5-1; a possible D gene is TRBD1 (6 bases). Germline V lookup: CDR1 SGHRS, CDR2 YFSETQ. Trimming took 7 bases from V and 0 from J, leaving 20 bases between them. This CDR3 spans 16 amino acids.

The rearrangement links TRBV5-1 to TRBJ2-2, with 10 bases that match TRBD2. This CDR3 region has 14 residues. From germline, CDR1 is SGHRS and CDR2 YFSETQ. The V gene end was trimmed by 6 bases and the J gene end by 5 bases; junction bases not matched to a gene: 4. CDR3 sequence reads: CASTRAGGTGELFF. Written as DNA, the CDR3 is TGCGCCAGCACCAGAGCGGGGGGGACCGGGGAGCTGTTTTTT.

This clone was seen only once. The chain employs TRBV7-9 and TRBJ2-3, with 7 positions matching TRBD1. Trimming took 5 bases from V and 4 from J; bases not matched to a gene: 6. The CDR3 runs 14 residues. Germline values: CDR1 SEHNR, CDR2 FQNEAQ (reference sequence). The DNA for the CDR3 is TGTGCCAGCAGCAGAGACAGGGACCCAGATACGCAGTATTTT. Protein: CASSRDRDPDTQYF.

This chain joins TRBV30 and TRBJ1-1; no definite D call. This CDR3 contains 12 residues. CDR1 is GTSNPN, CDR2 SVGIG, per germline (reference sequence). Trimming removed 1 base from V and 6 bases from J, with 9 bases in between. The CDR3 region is CAWSAGSAEAFF. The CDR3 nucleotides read TGTGCCTGGAGTGCGGGGTCCGCTGAAGCTTTCTTT.

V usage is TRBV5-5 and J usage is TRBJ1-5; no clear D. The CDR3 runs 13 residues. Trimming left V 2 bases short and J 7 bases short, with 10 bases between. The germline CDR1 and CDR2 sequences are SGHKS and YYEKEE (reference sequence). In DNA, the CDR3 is TGTGCCAGCAGCTTAGGTAGCCAACAGCCCCAGCATTTT. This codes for CASSLGSQQPQHF.

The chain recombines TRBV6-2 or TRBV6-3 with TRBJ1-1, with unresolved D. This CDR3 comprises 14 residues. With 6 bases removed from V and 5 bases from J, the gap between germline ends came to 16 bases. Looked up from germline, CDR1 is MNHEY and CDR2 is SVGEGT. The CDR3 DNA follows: TGTGCCAGCAGCAGAGGGATACCCGAAACTGAAGCTTTCTTT. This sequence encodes CASSRGIPETEAFF.

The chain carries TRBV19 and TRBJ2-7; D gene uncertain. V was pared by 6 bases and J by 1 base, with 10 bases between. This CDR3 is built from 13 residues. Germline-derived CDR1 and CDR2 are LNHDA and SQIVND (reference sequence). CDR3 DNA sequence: TGTGCCAGTAGAGAGGTCTCATCCTACGAGCAGTACTTC. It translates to CASREVSSYEQYF.